This TCR beta chain was profiled in a study of blood T cell repertoires in COVID-19. On the study more broadly: The study drew acute and convalescent COVID-19 samples from the United States, Italy and Spain.

This clone was counted only a few times. Per the original data handling: For nucleated cells, counts were estimated from reference gene primer amplification. Profiled with immunoSEQ multiplex PCR; TCRdb holds only in-frame clones, not every one. The DNA gave D and trimming, while V, J and clone size come from that table. The table records approximately 150,000 clones, about 80% of them present only once. Germline CDR1 reads SGHRS; CDR2 reads YFSETQ. Deletions cut 4 bases from V and 2 bases from J, with 12 bases between. The CDR3 contains 14 residues. Sample: peripheral blood. This clonotype originated in a man aged 65 to 85 who had recovered from COVID-19. The chain has TRBV5-1 and TRBJ2-5; D might be TRBD2 (6 bases). This chain's CDR3 is CASSPWGEQETQYF. The CDR3 nucleotides read TGCGCCAGCAGCCCCTGGGGGGAACAAGAGACCCAGTACTTC. Full variable domain (remainder filled in from reference TRBV5-1 and TRBJ2-5): KAGVTQTPRYLIKTRGQQVTLSCSPISGHRSVSWYQQTPGQGLQFLFEYFSETQRNKGNFPGRFSGRQFSNSRSEMNVSTLELGDSALYLCASSPWGEQETQYFGPGTRLLVL.